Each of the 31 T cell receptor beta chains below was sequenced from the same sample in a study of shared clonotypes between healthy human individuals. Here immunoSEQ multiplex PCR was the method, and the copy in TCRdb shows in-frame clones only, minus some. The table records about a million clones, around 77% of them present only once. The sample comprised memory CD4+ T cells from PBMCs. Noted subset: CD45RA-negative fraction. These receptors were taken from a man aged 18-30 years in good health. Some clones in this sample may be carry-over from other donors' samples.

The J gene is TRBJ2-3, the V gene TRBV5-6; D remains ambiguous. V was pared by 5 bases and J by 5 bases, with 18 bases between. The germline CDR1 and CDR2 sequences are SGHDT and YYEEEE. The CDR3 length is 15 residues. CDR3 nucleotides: TGTGCCAGCAGTCACACGACCCGGAGAGGAGATACGCAGTATTTT. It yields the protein CASSHTTRRGDTQYF.

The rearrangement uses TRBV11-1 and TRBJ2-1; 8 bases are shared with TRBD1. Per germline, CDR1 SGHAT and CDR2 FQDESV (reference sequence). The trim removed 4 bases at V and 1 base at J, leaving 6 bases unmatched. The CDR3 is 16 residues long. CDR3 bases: TGTGCCAGCAGCTCAAGGGACAGGTCGTCCTACAATGAGCAGTTCTTC. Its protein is CASSSRDRSSYNEQFF.

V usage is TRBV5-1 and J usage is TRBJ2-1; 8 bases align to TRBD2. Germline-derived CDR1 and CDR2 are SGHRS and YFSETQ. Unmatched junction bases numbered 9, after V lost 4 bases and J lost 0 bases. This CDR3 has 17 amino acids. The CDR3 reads CASSPGGAISSYNEQFF. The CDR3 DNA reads TGCGCCAGCAGCCCCGGGGGGGCAATCAGCTCCTACAATGAGCAGTTCTTC.

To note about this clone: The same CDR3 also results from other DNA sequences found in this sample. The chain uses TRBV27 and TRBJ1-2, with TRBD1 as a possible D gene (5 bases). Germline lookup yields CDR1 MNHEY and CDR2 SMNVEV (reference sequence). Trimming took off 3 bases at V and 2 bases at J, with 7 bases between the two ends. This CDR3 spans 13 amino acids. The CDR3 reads CASSFRGNYGYTF. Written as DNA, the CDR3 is TGTGCCAGCAGTTTTAGGGGAAACTATGGCTACACCTTC.

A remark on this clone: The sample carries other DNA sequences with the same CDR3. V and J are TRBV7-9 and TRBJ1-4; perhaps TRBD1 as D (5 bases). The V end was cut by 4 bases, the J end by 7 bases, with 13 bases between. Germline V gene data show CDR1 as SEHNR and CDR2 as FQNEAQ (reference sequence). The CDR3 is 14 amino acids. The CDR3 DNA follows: TGTGCCAGCAGCTCCCAGGGAGCCGGTGAAAAACTGTTTTTT. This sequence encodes CASSSQGAGEKLFF.

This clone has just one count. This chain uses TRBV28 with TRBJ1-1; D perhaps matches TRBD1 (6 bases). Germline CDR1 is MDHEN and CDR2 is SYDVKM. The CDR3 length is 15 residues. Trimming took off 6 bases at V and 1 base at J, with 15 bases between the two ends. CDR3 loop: CASRPGGQRNTEAFF. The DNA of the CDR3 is TGTGCCAGCAGACCGGGGGGGCAAAGGAACACTGAAGCTTTCTTT.

CDR3 DNA sequence: TGCGCCAGCAGAGGGACAGGGTCGTACACTGAAGCTTTCTTT. The encoded protein is CASRGTGSYTEAFF. V gene TRBV5-1 combines with J gene TRBJ1-1, with 9 bases identical to TRBD1. Germline assignment: CDR1 SGHRS and CDR2 YFSETQ. Losses at the gene ends were 5 bases for V and 3 bases for J; bases not matched to a gene: 5. The CDR3 is made up of 14 amino acids.

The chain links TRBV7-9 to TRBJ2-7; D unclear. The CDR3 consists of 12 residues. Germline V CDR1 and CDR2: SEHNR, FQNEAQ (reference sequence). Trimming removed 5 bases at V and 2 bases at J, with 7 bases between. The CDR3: CASSPEAYEQYF. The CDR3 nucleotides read TGTGCCAGCAGCCCCGAGGCCTACGAGCAGTACTTC.

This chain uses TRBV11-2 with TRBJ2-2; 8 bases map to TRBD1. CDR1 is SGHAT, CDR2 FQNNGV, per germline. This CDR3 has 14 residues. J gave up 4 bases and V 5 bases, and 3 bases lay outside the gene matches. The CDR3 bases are TGTGCCAGCAGCCGAGACAGGGGCACCGGGGAGCTGTTTTTT. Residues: CASSRDRGTGELFF.

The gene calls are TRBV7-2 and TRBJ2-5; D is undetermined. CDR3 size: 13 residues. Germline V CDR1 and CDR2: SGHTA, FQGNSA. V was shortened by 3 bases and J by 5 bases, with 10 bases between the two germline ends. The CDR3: CASSLPYRETQYF. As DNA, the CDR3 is TGTGCCAGCAGCTTGCCTTACCGGGAGACCCAGTACTTC.

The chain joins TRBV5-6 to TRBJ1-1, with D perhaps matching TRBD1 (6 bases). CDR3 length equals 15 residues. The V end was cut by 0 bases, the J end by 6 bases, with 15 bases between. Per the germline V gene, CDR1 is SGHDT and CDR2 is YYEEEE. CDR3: CASSLVRGWGPEAFF. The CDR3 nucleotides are TGTGCCAGCAGCTTGGTAAGGGGTTGGGGGCCTGAAGCTTTCTTT.

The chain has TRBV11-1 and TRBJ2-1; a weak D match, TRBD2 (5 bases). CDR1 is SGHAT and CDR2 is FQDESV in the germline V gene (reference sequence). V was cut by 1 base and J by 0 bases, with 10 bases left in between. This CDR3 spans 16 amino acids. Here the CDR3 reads CASSLGVGSSYNEQFF. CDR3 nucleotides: TGTGCCAGCAGCTTAGGGGTAGGGAGCTCCTACAATGAGCAGTTCTTC.

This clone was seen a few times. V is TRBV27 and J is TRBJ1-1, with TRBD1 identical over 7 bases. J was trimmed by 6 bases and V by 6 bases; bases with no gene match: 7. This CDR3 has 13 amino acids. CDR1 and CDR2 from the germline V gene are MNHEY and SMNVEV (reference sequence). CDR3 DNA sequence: TGTGCCAGCAGACATACAGGGGCCGCTGAAGCTTTCTTT. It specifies CASRHTGAAEAFF.

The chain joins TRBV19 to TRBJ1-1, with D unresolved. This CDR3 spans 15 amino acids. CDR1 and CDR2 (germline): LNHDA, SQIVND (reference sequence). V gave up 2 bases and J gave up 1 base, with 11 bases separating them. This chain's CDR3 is CASSILRARNTEAFF. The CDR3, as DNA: TGTGCCAGTAGTATACTGAGGGCTCGGAACACTGAAGCTTTCTTT.

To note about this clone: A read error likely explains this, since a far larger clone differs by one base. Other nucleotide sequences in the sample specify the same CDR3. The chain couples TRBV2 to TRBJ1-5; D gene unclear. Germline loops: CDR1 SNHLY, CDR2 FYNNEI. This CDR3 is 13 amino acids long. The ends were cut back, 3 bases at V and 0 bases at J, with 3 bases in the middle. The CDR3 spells CASSDNSNQPQHF. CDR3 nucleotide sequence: TGTGCCAGCAGTGACAATAGCAATCAGCCCCAGCATTTT. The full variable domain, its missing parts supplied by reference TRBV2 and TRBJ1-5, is EPEVTQTPSHQVTQMGQEVILRCVPISNHLYFYWYRQILGQKVEFLVSFYNNEISEKSEIFDDQFSVERPDGSNFTLKIRSTKLEDSAMYFCASSDNSNQPQHFGDGTRLSIL.

CDR3 protein: CASSLAVGGYEQYF. The CDR3 DNA is TGTGCCAGCAGCTTAGCGGTGGGAGGCTACGAGCAGTACTTC. The chain has TRBV7-2 and TRBJ2-5, with D possibly being TRBD2 (6 bases). The J call is uncertain, as TRBJ2-7 better fits the DNA end. Germline V CDR1 and CDR2: SGHTA, FQGNSA. This CDR3 region has 14 residues.

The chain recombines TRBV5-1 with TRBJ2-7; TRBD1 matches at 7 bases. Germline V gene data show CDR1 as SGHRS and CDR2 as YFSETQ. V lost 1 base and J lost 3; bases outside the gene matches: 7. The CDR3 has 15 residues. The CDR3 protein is CASSLTGQSSYEQYF. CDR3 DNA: TGCGCCAGCAGCTTGACGGGACAGAGTAGCTACGAGCAGTACTTC.

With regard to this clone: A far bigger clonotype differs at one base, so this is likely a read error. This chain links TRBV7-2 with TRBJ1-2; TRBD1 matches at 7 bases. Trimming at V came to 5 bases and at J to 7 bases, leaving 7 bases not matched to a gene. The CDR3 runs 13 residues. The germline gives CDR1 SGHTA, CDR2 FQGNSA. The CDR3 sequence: CASSRQGEGGYTF. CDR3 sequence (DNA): TGTGCCAGCAGCCGACAGGGAGAGGGTGGCTACACCTTC.

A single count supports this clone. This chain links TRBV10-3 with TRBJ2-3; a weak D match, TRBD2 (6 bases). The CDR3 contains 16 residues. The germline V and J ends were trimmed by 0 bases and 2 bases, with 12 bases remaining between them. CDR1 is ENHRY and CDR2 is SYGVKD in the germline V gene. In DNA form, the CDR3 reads TGTGCCATCAGTGAGTCCGGCCTAGCGCACACAGATACGCAGTATTTT. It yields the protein CAISESGLAHTDTQYF.

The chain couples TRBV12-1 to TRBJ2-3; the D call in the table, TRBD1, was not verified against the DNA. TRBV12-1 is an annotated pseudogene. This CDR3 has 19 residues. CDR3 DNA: TGTGCCAGCAGCTTTGAGTACCGTCCGGACAGGGAGGCGTCGGATACGCAGTATTTT. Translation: CASSFEYRPDREASDTQYF.

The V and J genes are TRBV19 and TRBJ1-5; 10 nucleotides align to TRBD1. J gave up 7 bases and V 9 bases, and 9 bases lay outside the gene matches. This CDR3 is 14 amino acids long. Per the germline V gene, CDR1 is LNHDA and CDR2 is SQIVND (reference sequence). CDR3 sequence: CASNDRGRDQPQHF. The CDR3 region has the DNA TGTGCCAGCAACGACAGGGGGCGAGACCAGCCCCAGCATTTT.

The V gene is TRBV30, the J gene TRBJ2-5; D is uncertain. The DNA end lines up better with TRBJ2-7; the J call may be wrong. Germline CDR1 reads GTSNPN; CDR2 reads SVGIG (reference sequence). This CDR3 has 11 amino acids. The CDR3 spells CAWSDNYEQYF. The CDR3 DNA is TGTGCCTGGAGTGACAACTACGAGCAGTACTTC.

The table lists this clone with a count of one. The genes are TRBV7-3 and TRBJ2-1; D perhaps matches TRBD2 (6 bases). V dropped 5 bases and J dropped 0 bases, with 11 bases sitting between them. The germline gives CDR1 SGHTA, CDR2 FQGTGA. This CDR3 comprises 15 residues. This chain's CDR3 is CASSPRLVSYNEQFF. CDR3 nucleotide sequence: TGTGCCAGCAGCCCACGACTAGTCTCCTACAATGAGCAGTTCTTC.

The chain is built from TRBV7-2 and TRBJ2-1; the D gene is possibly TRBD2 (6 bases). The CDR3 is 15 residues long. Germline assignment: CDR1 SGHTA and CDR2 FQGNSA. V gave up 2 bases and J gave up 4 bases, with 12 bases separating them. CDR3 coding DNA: TGTGCCAGCAGCTTAATGCGGGGCAGATACAATGAGCAGTTCTTC. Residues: CASSLMRGRYNEQFF.

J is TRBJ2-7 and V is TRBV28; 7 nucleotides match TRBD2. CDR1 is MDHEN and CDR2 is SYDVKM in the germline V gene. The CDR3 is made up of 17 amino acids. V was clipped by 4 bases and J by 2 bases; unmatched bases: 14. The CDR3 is CASSSPGGAGIPYEQYF. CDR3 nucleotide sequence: TGTGCCAGCAGTTCCCCGGGAGGTGCGGGTATTCCCTACGAGCAGTACTTC.

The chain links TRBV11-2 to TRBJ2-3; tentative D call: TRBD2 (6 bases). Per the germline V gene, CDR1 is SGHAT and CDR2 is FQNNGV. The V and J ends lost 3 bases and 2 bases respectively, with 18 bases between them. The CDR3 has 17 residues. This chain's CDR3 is CASSFQLAPEPTDTQYF. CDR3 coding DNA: TGTGCCAGCAGCTTCCAACTAGCTCCGGAGCCCACAGATACGCAGTATTTT.

The DNA of the CDR3 is TGTGCCAGCAGCCCCCCCACAGGGGGCAACACTGAAGCTTTCTTT. The encoded protein is CASSPPTGGNTEAFF. This sequence joins TRBV6-5 and TRBJ1-1; TRBD1 matches at 9 bases. In germline, CDR1 is MNHEY, CDR2 SVGAGI. J was trimmed by 2 bases and V by 6 bases; bases with no gene match: 7. This CDR3 region has 15 residues.

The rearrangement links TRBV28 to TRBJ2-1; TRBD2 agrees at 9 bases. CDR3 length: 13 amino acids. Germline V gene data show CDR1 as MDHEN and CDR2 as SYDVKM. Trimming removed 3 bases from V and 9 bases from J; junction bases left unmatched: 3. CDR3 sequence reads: CASSFLAGFEQFF. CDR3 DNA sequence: TGTGCCAGCAGTTTCCTAGCGGGATTTGAGCAGTTCTTC.

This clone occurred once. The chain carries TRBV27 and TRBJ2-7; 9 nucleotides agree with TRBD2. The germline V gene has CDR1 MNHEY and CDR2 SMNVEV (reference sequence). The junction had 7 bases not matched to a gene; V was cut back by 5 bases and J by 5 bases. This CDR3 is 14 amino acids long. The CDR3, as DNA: TGTGCCAGCAGTCGAGGGACTAGCCCACACGAGCAGTACTTC. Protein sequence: CASSRGTSPHEQYF.

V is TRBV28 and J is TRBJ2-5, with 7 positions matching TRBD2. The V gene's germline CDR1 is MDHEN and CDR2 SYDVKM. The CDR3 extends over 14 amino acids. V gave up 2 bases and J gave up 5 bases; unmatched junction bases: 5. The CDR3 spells CASSLGGSLETQYF. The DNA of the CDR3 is TGTGCCAGCAGTTTAGGCGGGAGTTTGGAGACCCAGTACTTC. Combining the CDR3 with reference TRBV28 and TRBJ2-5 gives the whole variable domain DVKVTQSSRYLVKRTGEKVFLECVQDMDHENMFWYRQDPGLGLRLIYFSYDVKMKEKGDIPEGYSVSREKKERFSLILESASTNQTSMYLCASSLGGSLETQYFGPGTRLLVL.

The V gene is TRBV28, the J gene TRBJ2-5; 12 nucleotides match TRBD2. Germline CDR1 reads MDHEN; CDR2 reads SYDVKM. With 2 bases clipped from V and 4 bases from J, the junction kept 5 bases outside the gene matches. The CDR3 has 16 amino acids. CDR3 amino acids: CASSLRLAGGPETQYF. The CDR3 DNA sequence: TGTGCCAGCAGTTTACGGCTAGCGGGAGGGCCAGAGACCCAGTACTTC. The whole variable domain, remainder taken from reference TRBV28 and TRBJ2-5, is DVKVTQSSRYLVKRTGEKVFLECVQDMDHENMFWYRQDPGLGLRLIYFSYDVKMKEKGDIPEGYSVSREKKERFSLILESASTNQTSMYLCASSLRLAGGPETQYFGPGTRLLVL.